This T cell receptor beta chain comes out of a study of blood T cell repertoires in COVID-19. About the study: Samples came from the United States, Italy and Spain, spanning acute and convalescent COVID-19. PBMCs, B-cell-depleted T cells, or T cells were the source of the cDNA or gDNA that made up the material.

The CDR3 covers 14 residues. V was pared by 2 bases and J by 9 bases, with 4 bases of the junction left unmatched. CDR1 is LGHNT and CDR2 is FRNRAP in the germline V gene. The authors' processing: The assay estimated nucleated cells by amplifying reference gene primers. Libraries were prepared by immunoSEQ multiplex PCR; TCRdb keeps only in-frame clonotypes and omits some of them. D and trimming come from the DNA, and the V and J calls and clone size come from that table. The sample has about 90,000 clones, over 70% seen once. This sequence joins TRBV12-5 and TRBJ2-1; 10 bases align to TRBD1. Sequenced sample: peripheral blood. The sequence derives from a woman aged 80 or over with acute or convalescent COVID-19. The CDR3 spells CASGLPRQGAEQFF. The DNA for the CDR3 is TGTGCTAGTGGTTTGCCCCGACAGGGGGCTGAGCAGTTCTTC.